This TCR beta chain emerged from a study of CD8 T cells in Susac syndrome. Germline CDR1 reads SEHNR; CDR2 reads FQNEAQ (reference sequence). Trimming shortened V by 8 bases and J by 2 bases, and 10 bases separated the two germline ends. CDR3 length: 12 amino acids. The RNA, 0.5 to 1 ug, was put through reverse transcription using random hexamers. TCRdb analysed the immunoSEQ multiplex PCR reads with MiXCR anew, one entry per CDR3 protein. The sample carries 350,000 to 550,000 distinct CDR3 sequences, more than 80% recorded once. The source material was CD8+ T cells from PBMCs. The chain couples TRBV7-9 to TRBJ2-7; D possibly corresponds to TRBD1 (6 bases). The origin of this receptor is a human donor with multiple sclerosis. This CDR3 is CASGGSAYEQYF. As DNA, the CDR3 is TGTGCCAGCGGGGGCTCGGCCTACGAGCAGTACTTC.